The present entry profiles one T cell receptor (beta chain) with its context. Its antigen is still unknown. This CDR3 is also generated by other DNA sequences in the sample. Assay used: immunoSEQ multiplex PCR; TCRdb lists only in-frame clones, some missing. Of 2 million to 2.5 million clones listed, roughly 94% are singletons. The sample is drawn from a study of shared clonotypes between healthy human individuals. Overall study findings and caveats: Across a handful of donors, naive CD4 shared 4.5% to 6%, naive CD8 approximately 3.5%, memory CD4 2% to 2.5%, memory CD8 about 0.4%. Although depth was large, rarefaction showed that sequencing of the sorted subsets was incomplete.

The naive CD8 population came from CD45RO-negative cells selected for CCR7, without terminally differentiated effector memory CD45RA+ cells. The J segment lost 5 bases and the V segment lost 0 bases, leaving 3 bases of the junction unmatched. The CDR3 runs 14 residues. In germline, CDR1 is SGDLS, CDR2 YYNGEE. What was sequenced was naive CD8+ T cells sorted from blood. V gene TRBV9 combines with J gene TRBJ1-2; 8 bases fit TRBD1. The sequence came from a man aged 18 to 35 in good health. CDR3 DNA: TGTGCCAGCAGCGTAGGGCGGACAGGGTATGGCTACACCTTC. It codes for CASSVGRTGYGYTF. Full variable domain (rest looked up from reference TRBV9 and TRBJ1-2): DSGVTQTPKHLITATGQRVTLRCSPRSGDLSVYWYQQSLDQGLQFLIQYYNGEERAKGNILERFSAQQFPDLHSELNLSSLELGDSALYFCASSVGRTGYGYTFGSGTRLTVV.